The entry below describes one T cell receptor (beta chain). Distinct nucleotide sequences in the sample also encode this CDR3. Data came from immunoSEQ multiplex PCR; TCRdb stores just in-frame clones and leaves some out. The table lists around 1,900,000 clones, 80% to 95% of them singletons, with about 1.7% in the top ten. Naive CD8 cells, CD45RO-negative and positively selected for CCR7, excluded terminally differentiated effector memory CD45RA+ cells. Each sample came from a Caucasian adult donor living in Nashville, Tennessee. The source of the sample is a study of shared clonotypes between healthy human individuals. The CDR3 is made up of 14 amino acids. The germline gives CDR1 MDHEN, CDR2 SYDVKM. V lost 3 bases, J lost 2 bases, and 8 bases lay in between.

The sequenced sample was naive CD8+ T cells from PBMCs. The clonotype originates from a man between 18 and 35 years old in good health. Some clones in this sample may be carry-over from other donors' samples. V gene TRBV28 combines with J gene TRBJ1-3; weak D call: TRBD1 (5 bases). CDR3 residues: CASSFGGAGNTIYF. DNA of the CDR3: TGTGCCAGCAGTTTTGGGGGGGCTGGAAACACCATATATTTT.